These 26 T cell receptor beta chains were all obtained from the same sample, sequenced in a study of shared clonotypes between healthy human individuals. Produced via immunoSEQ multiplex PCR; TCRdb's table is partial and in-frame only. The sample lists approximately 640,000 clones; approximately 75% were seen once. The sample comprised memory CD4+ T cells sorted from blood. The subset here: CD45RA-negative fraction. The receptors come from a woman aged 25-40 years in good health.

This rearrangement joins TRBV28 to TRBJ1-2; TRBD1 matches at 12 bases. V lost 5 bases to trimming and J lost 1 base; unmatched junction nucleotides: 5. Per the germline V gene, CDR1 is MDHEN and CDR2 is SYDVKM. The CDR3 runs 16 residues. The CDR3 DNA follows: TGTGCCAGCAGTCGGGACAGGGGGCTGGGTAACTATGGCTACACCTTC. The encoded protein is CASSRDRGLGNYGYTF.

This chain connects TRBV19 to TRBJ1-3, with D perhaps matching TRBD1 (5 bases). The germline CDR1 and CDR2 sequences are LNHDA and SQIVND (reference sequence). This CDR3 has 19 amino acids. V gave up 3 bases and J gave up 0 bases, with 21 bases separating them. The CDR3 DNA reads TGTGCCAGTAGTATCCTCCGCTCCTGGGACGCAAGCTCTGGAAACACCATATATTTT. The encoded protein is CASSILRSWDASSGNTIYF.

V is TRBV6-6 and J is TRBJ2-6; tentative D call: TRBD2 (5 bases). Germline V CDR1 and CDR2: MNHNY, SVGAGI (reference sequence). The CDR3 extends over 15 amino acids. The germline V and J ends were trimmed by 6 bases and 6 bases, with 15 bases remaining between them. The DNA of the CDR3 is TGTGCCAGCAGCTACGGAGGCGAAGAGGCCAACGTCCTGACTTTC. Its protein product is CASSYGGEEANVLTF.

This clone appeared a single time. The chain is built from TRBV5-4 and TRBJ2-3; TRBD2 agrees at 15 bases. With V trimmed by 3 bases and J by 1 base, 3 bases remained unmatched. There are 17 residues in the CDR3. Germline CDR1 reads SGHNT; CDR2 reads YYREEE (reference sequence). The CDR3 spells CASSWRTSGRGTDTQYF. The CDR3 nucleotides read TGTGCCAGCAGCTGGCGGACTAGCGGGAGGGGCACAGATACGCAGTATTTT.

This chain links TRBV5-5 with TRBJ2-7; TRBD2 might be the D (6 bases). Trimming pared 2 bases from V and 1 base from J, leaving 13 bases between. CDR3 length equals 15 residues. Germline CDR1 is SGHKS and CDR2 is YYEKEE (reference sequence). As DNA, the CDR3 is TGTGCCAGCAGCTTTTGGCGGGGTGGTTCCTACGAGCAGTACTTC. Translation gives CASSFWRGGSYEQYF.

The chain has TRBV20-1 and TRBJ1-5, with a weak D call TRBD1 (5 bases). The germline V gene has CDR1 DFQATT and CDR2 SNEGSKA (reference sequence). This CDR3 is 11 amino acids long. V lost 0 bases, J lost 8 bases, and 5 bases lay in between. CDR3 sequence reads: CSARDREPQHF. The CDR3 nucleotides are TGCAGTGCTAGAGACAGGGAGCCCCAGCATTTT.

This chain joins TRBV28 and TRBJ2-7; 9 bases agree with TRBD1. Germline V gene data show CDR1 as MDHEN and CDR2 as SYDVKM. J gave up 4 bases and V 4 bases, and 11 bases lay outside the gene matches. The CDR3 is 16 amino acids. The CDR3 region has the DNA TGTGCCAGCAGTTCCTTGGGACAGGGTTATGGGTACGAGCAGTACTTC. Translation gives CASSSLGQGYGYEQYF.

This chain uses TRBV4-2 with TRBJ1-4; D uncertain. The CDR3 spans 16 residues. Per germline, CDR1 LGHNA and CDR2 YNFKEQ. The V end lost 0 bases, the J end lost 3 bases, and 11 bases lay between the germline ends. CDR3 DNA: TGTGCCAGCAGCCAAGATCCGTCCAGACCTAATGAAAAACTGTTTTTT. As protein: CASSQDPSRPNEKLFF.

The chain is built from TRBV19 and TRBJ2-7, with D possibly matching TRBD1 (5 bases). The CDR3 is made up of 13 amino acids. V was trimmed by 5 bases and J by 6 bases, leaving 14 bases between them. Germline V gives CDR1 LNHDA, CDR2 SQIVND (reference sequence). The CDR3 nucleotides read TGTGCCAGTAGTGAACAGGTCTCTTCCGAGCAGTACTTC. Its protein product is CASSEQVSSEQYF.

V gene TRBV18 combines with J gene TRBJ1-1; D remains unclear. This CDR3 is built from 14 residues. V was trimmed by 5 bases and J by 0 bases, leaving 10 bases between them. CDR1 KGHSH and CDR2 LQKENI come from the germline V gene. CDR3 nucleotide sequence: TGTGCCAGCTCAACGGACGGAGTGAACACTGAAGCTTTCTTT. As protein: CASSTDGVNTEAFF.

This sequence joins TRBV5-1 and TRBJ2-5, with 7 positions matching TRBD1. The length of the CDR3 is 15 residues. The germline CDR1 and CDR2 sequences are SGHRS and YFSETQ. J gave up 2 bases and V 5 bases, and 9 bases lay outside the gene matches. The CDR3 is CASREGGREQETQYF. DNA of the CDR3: TGCGCCAGCAGAGAAGGGGGCAGGGAACAAGAGACCCAGTACTTC.

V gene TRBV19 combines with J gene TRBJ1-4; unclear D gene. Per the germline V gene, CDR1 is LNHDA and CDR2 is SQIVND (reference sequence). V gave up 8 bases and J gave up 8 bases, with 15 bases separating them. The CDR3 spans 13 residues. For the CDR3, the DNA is TGTGCCAGTTCTCCGAGGAGCGGAGAAAAACTGTTTTTT. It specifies CASSPRSGEKLFF. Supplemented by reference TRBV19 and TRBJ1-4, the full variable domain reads DGGITQSPKYLFRKEGQNVTLSCEQNLNHDAMYWYRQDPGQGLRLIYYSQIVNDFQKGDIAEGYSVSREKKESFPLTVTSAQKNPTAFYLCASSPRSGEKLFFGSGTQLSVL.

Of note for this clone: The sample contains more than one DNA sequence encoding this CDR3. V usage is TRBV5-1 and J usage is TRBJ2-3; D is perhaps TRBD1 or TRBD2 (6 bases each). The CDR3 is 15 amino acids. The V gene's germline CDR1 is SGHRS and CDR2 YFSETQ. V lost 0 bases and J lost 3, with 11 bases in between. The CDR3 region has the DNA TGCGCCAGCAGCTTGGTGGGGGGCCCGACAGATACGCAGTATTTT. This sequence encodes CASSLVGGPTDTQYF.

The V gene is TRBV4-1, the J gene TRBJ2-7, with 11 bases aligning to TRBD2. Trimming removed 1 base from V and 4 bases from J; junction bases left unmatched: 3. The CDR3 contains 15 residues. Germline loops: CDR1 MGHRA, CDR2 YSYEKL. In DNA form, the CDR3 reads TGCGCCAGCAGCCAAGTGGCTAGCGGGAGGTACGAGCAGTACTTC. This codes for CASSQVASGRYEQYF.

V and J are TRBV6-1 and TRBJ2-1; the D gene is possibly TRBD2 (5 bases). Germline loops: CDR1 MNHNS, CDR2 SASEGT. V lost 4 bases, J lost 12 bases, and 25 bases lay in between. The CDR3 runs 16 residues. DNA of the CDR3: TGTGCCAGCAGTGCAAACCTGGGTCCTTCGGGGTCGGCGCAGTTCTTC. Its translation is CASSANLGPSGSAQFF.

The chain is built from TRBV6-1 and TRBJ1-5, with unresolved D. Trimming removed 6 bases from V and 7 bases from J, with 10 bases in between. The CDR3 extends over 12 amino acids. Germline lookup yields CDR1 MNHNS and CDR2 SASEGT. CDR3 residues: CASRDPMQPQHF. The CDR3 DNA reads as TGTGCCAGCAGGGACCCTATGCAGCCCCAGCATTTT.

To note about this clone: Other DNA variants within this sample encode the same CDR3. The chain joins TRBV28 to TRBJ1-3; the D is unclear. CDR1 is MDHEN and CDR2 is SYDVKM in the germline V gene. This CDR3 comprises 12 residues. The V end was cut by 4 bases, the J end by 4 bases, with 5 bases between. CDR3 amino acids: CASSSAGNTIYF. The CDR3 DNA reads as TGTGCCAGCAGTTCCGCAGGAAACACCATATATTTT. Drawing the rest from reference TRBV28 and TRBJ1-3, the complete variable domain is DVKVTQSSRYLVKRTGEKVFLECVQDMDHENMFWYRQDPGLGLRLIYFSYDVKMKEKGDIPEGYSVSREKKERFSLILESASTNQTSMYLCASSSAGNTIYFGEGSWLTVV.

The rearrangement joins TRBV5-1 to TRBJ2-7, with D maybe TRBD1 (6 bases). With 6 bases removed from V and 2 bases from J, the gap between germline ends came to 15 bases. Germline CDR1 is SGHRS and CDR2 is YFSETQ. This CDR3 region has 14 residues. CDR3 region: CASTPQTGTYEQYF. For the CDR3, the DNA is TGCGCCAGCACTCCCCAGACAGGTACCTACGAGCAGTACTTC.

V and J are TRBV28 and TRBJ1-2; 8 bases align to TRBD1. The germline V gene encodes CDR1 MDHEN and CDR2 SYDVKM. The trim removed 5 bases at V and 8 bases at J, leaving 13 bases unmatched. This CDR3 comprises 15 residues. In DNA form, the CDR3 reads TGTGCCAGCAGTAATCCCGAAGGACAGGGTATGGGCTACACCTTC. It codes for CASSNPEGQGMGYTF.

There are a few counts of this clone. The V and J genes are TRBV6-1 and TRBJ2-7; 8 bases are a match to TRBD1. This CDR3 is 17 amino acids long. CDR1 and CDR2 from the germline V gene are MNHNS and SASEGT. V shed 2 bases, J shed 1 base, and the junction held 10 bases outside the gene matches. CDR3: CASSESNRGLRSYEQYF. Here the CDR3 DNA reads TGTGCCAGCAGTGAATCAAACAGGGGGTTGCGTTCCTACGAGCAGTACTTC.

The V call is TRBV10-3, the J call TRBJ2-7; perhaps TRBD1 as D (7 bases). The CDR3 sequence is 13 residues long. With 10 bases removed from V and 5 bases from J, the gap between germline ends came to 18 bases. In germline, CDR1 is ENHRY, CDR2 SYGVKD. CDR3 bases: TGTGCCACCGACCAGACAGGGACTGACGAGCAGTACTTC. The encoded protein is CATDQTGTDEQYF.

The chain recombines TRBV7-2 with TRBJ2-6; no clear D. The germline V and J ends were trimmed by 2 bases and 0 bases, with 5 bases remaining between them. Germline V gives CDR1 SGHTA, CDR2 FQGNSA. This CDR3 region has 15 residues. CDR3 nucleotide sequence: TGTGCCAGCAGCTTAACGGTCTCTGGGGCCAACGTCCTGACTTTC. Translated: CASSLTVSGANVLTF.

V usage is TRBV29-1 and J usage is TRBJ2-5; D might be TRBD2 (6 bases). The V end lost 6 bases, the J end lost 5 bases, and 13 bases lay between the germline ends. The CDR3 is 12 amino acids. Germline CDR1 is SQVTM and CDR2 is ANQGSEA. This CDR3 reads CSVEFGGETQYF. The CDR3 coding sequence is TGCAGCGTCGAATTTGGGGGGGAGACCCAGTACTTC. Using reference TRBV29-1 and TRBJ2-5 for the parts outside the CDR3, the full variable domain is SAVISQKPSRDICQRGTSLTIQCQVDSQVTMMFWYRQQPGQSLTLIATANQGSEATYESGFVIDKFPISRPNLTFSTLTVSNMSPEDSSIYLCSVEFGGETQYFGPGTRLLVL.

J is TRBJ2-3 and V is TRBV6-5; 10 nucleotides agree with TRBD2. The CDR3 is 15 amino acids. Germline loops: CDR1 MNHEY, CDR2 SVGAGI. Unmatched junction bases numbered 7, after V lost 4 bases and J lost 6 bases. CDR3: CASSFTGTSVDTQYF. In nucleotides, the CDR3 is TGTGCCAGCAGTTTCACCGGGACTAGCGTGGATACGCAGTATTTT.

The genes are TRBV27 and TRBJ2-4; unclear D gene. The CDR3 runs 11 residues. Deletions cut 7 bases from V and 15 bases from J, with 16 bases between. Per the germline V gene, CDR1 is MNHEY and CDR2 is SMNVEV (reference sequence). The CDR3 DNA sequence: TGTGCCAGCACCCTACGCGCAGTTATGTACTTC. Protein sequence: CASTLRAVMYF.

CDR3 sequence (DNA): TGTGCCAGCTCACCACCTTCCACAGACCGAAACACCATATATTTT. It translates to CASSPPSTDRNTIYF. The chain uses TRBV18 and TRBJ1-3; no clear D. CDR1 is KGHSH, CDR2 LQKENI, per germline. The CDR3 has 15 residues. V lost 0 bases, J lost 5 bases, and 11 bases lay in between.